Presented here are 14 T cell receptor beta chains from one specimen sequenced in a study of beta chain features in type 1 diabetes. No antigen is known for these receptors. Study-wide results and limits: Patients with Type 1 diabetes showed moderately but significantly shorter TCRB CDR3s in all four CD4+ subsets.

The entirety of the isolated RNA underwent reverse transcription, so expressed TCRB transcripts were sequenced. The protocol was immunoSEQ multiplex PCR, while the TCRdb copy is restricted to in-frame clones and leaves out a portion. The sample lists fewer than 300,000 clones, under 13% seen once, with 0.017% in the top ten. Sample: naive CD4+ T cells from blood. These receptor sequences come from a man younger than 45 with type 1 diabetes.

The sample holds a few counts of this clone. V usage is TRBV25-1 and J usage is TRBJ1-6, with D possibly matching TRBD1 (5 bases). V was pared by 1 base and J by 7 bases, with 11 bases between. Germline CDR1 MGHDK, CDR2 SYGVNS. CDR3 length: 15 amino acids. CDR3 coding DNA: TGTGCCAGCAGTGAATGGCGGGGACGGAATTCACCCCTCCACTTT. The encoded protein is CASSEWRGRNSPLHF.

The genes are TRBV5-1 and TRBJ1-1; possible D gene TRBD1, 5 bases. The CDR3 consists of 13 residues. Germline loops: CDR1 SGHRS, CDR2 YFSETQ. The V end was cut by 3 bases, the J end by 7 bases, with 13 bases between. The CDR3 here is CASSYRGDGEAFF. The CDR3, as DNA: TGCGCCAGCAGCTACCGCGGGGACGGTGAAGCTTTCTTT.

The rearrangement uses TRBV6-5 and TRBJ1-2; D may be TRBD1 (6 bases). Germline CDR1 and CDR2: MNHEY and SVGAGI. CDR3 length: 14 amino acids. Between the trimmed V and J ends, which lost 5 bases and 8 bases, there was a span of 18 bases. CDR3 in amino acids: CASSRDIQLLGYTF. The CDR3 DNA reads as TGTGCCAGCAGTAGGGACATTCAGCTCCTGGGCTACACCTTC.

The chain links TRBV7-2 to TRBJ2-1; the D is unclear. There are 13 residues in the CDR3. Trimming cost V 2 bases and J 8 bases, with 10 bases left between them. The germline CDR1 and CDR2 sequences are SGHTA and FQGNSA. This CDR3 reads CASSLSVQYEQFF. The CDR3 DNA follows: TGTGCCAGCAGCTTATCCGTACAGTATGAGCAGTTCTTC.

This clone was found a few times. The chain has TRBV30 and TRBJ1-3; D is ambiguous. This CDR3 is built from 12 residues. The V end lost 8 bases, the J end lost 9 bases, and 17 bases lay between the germline ends. From germline, CDR1 is GTSNPN and CDR2 SVGIG (reference sequence). CDR3 in amino acids: CAVGLRGVTIYF. Here the CDR3 DNA reads TGTGCCGTAGGGCTTCGGGGTGTCACCATATATTTT.

This clone showed up just a few times. V usage is TRBV9 and J usage is TRBJ2-5, with TRBD1 as a possible D gene (6 bases). The length of the CDR3 is 17 residues. Germline CDR1 and CDR2: SGDLS and YYNGEE. V was clipped by 0 bases and J by 2 bases, with 17 bases between them. The CDR3 sequence is CASSVGRDTLGQETQYF. The CDR3, as DNA: TGTGCCAGCAGCGTAGGACGGGACACCCTGGGGCAAGAGACCCAGTACTTC. The full variable domain, in which reference TRBV9 and TRBJ2-5 provide the parts outside the CDR3, is DSGVTQTPKHLITATGQRVTLRCSPRSGDLSVYWYQQSLDQGLQFLIQYYNGEERAKGNILERFSAQQFPDLHSELNLSSLELGDSALYFCASSVGRDTLGQETQYFGPGTRLLVL.

The gene calls are TRBV7-3 and TRBJ2-3; the match to TRBD2 covers 11 bases. Germline V gene lookup returns CDR1 SGHTA and CDR2 FQGTGA. V shed 6 bases, J shed 2 bases, and the junction held 4 bases outside the gene matches. CDR3 length equals 15 residues. The CDR3 nucleotides read TGTGCCAGCAGTTTTAGCGGGGGGGCCACAGATACGCAGTATTTT. It specifies CASSFSGGATDTQYF.

The J gene is TRBJ1-5, the V gene TRBV28; D call uncertain. CDR1 and CDR2 from the germline V gene are MDHEN and SYDVKM. The V and J ends lost 2 bases and 9 bases respectively, with 11 bases between them. This CDR3 region has 13 residues. The chain's CDR3 is CASSLEVDRPQHF. CDR3 sequence (DNA): TGTGCCAGCAGTTTAGAGGTGGATCGGCCCCAGCATTTT.

This rearrangement joins TRBV19 to TRBJ2-3; weak D call: TRBD1 (7 bases). Germline CDR1 LNHDA, CDR2 SQIVND (reference sequence). The CDR3 length is 14 residues. Trimming cost V 3 bases and J 1 base, with 8 bases left between them. CDR3 DNA sequence: TGTGCCAGTAGTATCAGGGGGGGCACAGATACGCAGTATTTT. Translated: CASSIRGGTDTQYF. Full variable domain (rest looked up from reference TRBV19 and TRBJ2-3): DGGITQSPKYLFRKEGQNVTLSCEQNLNHDAMYWYRQDPGQGLRLIYYSQIVNDFQKGDIAEGYSVSREKKESFPLTVTSAQKNPTAFYLCASSIRGGTDTQYFGPGTRLTVL.

The chain uses TRBV7-8 and TRBJ2-6; 7 bases line up with TRBD2. Trimming removed 4 bases from V and 0 bases from J; junction bases left unmatched: 9. The CDR3 extends over 18 amino acids. CDR1 and CDR2 (germline): SGHVS, FQNEAQ. The CDR3 protein is CASSSPGGTSSGANVLTF. The CDR3 DNA reads TGTGCCAGCAGCTCCCCGGGAGGAACAAGCTCTGGGGCCAACGTCCTGACTTTC.

This clone appeared a few times. Within the sample, other DNA sequences also encode this same CDR3. The rearrangement uses TRBV9 and TRBJ2-1; D gene ambiguous. CDR3 size: 13 residues. Looked up from germline, CDR1 is SGDLS and CDR2 is YYNGEE. The V end lost 0 bases, the J end lost 3 bases, and 4 bases lay between the germline ends. CDR3 in amino acids: CASSVGSYNEQFF. The DNA for the CDR3 is TGTGCCAGCAGCGTAGGCAGCTACAATGAGCAGTTCTTC.

This rearrangement joins TRBV9 to TRBJ2-3; 13 nucleotides align to TRBD2. The CDR3 totals 16 residues. V shed 3 bases, J shed 2 bases, and the junction held 3 bases outside the gene matches. The germline gives CDR1 SGDLS, CDR2 YYNGEE. CDR3 in DNA: TGTGCCAGCAGCGCGGGACTAGCGGGAATCACAGATACGCAGTATTTT. Amino acid sequence: CASSAGLAGITDTQYF.

The V and J genes are TRBV9 and TRBJ2-3, with D possibly being TRBD1 (6 bases). This CDR3 is built from 15 residues. V gave up 2 bases and J gave up 0 bases, with 10 bases separating them. In germline, CDR1 is SGDLS, CDR2 YYNGEE. The CDR3 region has the DNA TGTGCCAGCAGCGTGGACAGCATGAGCACAGATACGCAGTATTTT. Translating gives CASSVDSMSTDTQYF. Complete variable domain (other parts from reference TRBV9 and TRBJ2-3): DSGVTQTPKHLITATGQRVTLRCSPRSGDLSVYWYQQSLDQGLQFLIQYYNGEERAKGNILERFSAQQFPDLHSELNLSSLELGDSALYFCASSVDSMSTDTQYFGPGTRLTVL.

This clone was counted a few times. V gene TRBV4-2 combines with J gene TRBJ2-7; a weak D match, TRBD1 (6 bases). Trimming pared 4 bases from V and 6 bases from J, leaving 16 bases between. Germline loops: CDR1 LGHNA, CDR2 YNFKEQ. The CDR3 runs 14 residues. The CDR3, as DNA: TGTGCCAGCAGCCCGGACAGTAAGGGCTCCGAGCAGTACTTC. It encodes CASSPDSKGSEQYF.